The 6 T cell receptor beta chains below were found in one sample sequenced in a study of shared clonotypes between healthy human individuals. TCRdb's copy holds only in-frame clones and misses some; the assay was immunoSEQ multiplex PCR. The repertoire holds roughly 1,500,000 clones, with roughly 98% as singletons. Sequences were obtained from naive CD4+ T cells sorted from blood. Subset indicated: CD45RA+ positively selected. The origin of the receptors is a young man in good health.

About this clone itself: Other nucleotide sequences in the sample specify the same CDR3. The V and J genes are TRBV9 and TRBJ2-5; D unclear. This CDR3 has 13 amino acids. The V end lost 2 bases, the J end lost 2 bases, and 7 bases lay between the germline ends. CDR1 is SGDLS and CDR2 is YYNGEE in the germline V gene. The CDR3 DNA sequence: TGTGCCAGCAGCGTGGATTTACAAGAGACCCAGTACTTC. Translating gives CASSVDLQETQYF.

The rearrangement joins TRBV5-6 to TRBJ1-6; D is perhaps TRBD1 (5 bases). Germline loops: CDR1 SGHDT, CDR2 YYEEEE. The length of the CDR3 is 13 residues. The chain's CDR3 is CATRGRDNSPLHF. For the CDR3, the DNA is TGTGCTACGCGGGGGAGAGATAATTCACCCCTCCACTTT. Looking up the rest from reference TRBV5-6 and TRBJ1-6 gives the full variable domain: DAGVTQSPTHLIKTRGQQVTLRCSPKSGHDTVSWYQQALGQGPQFIFQYYEEEERQRGNFPDRFSGHQFPNYSSELNVNALLLGDSALYLCATRGRDNSPLHFGNGTRLTVT.

The V and J genes are TRBV28 and TRBJ2-1; 9 bases align to TRBD1. This CDR3 is built from 15 residues. Germline assignment: CDR1 MDHEN and CDR2 SYDVKM. V gave up 6 bases and J gave up 8 bases; unmatched junction bases: 11. The CDR3 nucleotides are TGTGCCAGCAGAGCGGGACAGGGTAGTAGGGATGAGCAGTTCTTC. This translates into CASRAGQGSRDEQFF.

This clone was found once. This chain links TRBV29-1 with TRBJ1-2; the D gene is possibly TRBD1 (6 bases). Trimming shortened V by 3 bases and J by 1 base, and 12 bases separated the two germline ends. The CDR3 extends over 14 amino acids. Germline V CDR1 and CDR2: SQVTM, ANQGSEA. The CDR3 loop is CSVDPTGHNYGYTF. The CDR3 DNA follows: TGCAGCGTTGACCCGACAGGCCATAACTATGGCTACACCTTC.

This clone appeared once. The chain combines TRBV11-3 with TRBJ2-3; D tentatively reads TRBD1 or TRBD2 (6 bases each). Germline loops: CDR1 SGHNT, CDR2 YENEEA. The CDR3 is 14 amino acids. With 2 bases removed from V and 4 bases from J, the gap between germline ends came to 10 bases. The CDR3 reads CASSLNGGADTQYF. DNA of the CDR3: TGTGCCAGCAGCTTAAACGGGGGCGCAGATACGCAGTATTTT.

The rearrangement joins TRBV27 to TRBJ2-1; TRBD2 matches 13 bases. Trimming took 5 bases from V and 7 from J; bases not matched to a gene: 11. The germline V gene has CDR1 MNHEY and CDR2 SMNVEV (reference sequence). The CDR3 covers 17 residues. The CDR3 DNA reads as TGTGCCAGCAGTAAACTAGCGGGAGGGCCTAGGACGAATGAGCAGTTCTTC. This sequence encodes CASSKLAGGPRTNEQFF.